Listed below are T cell receptor beta chains from one sample, sequenced in a study of blood T cell repertoires in COVID-19. Generated by immunoSEQ multiplex PCR, the TCRdb table keeps only in-frame clones and is missing some. The repertoire consists of 120,000 or so clones, with roughly 82% occurring once and the leading ten covering approximately 15%. Sequences were obtained from peripheral blood. The receptors come from an older woman with acute or convalescent COVID-19. CDR3s include the opening cysteine and the closing phenylalanine or tryptophan. Fields, in order: D gene, V gene, J gene, clone size, CDR3 DNA, CDR3 protein. D genes are given only for firm matches. Rows may omit the clone size; those that give it use once, few, many or a size class.

-,TRBV28,TRBJ1-2,few,TGTGCCAGCAGTAGGACAGCTAACTATGGCTACACCTTC,CASSRTANYGYTF
TRBD1,TRBV4-1,TRBJ1-5,-,TGCGCCAGCAGCCTCGACTCCGGGACAGGGGATCAGCCCCAGCATTTT,CASSLDSGTGDQPQHF
-,TRBV11-3,TRBJ2-2,-,TGTGCCAGCAGCTTAGATCTCGGAGTAATCACCGGGGAGCTGTTTTTT,CASSLDLGVITGELFF
TRBD1,TRBV3-1/TRBV3-2,TRBJ2-3,once,TGTGCCAGCAGCCAAGATTTGAGGACAGGGGGCTCAGATACGCAGTATTTT,CASSQDLRTGGSDTQYF
TRBD1,TRBV7-9,TRBJ1-6,-,TGTGCCAGCAGCTCCTGGGACAGGGAAAATTCACCCCTCCACTTT,CASSSWDRENSPLHF
TRBD1,TRBV29-1,TRBJ2-1,once,TGCAGCGCCACCCGGGGACAGGGAAGGGTAGAGCAGTTCTTC,CSATRGQGRVEQFF
-,TRBV4-3,TRBJ1-2,once,TGCGCCAGCAGCCAAGATTTAGGGACACACTATGGCTACACCTTC,CASSQDLGTHYGYTF
-,TRBV6-5,TRBJ1-2,-,TGTGCCAGCAGTACCCGGGACTTAGAGGGCTACACCTTC,CASSTRDLEGYTF
TRBD2,TRBV19,TRBJ2-7,once,TGTGCCAGTAGTATAGATTCGGTGCTAGCGGGGGAATACTACGAGCAGTACTTC,CASSIDSVLAGEYYEQYF
-,TRBV30,TRBJ1-1,-,TGTGCCTGGAGTGTCGGGATCAGAGCTTTCTTT,CAWSVGIRAFF
-,TRBV23-1,TRBJ1-2,-,TGCGCCAGCAGTCACCCGGAGACAGCCCGCCGGGGCTACACCTTC,CASSHPETARRGYTF
-,TRBV4-3,TRBJ1-4,-,TGCGCCAGCAGCCAAGCTTCGCAGACTAATGAAAAACTGTTTTTT,CASSQASQTNEKLFF
-,TRBV11-3,TRBJ2-7,-,TGTGCCAGCACCCGCGGACAGACCTACGAGCAGTACTTC,CASTRGQTYEQYF
TRBD1,TRBV3-1/TRBV3-2,TRBJ1-6,once,TGTGCCAGCAGCCAAGAGTCAAGCAGGGGGATATCACCCCTCCACTTT,CASSQESSRGISPLHF
-,TRBV5-1,TRBJ2-2,-,TGCGCCAGCAGCTGGAGGGACGGAATCATATACGCGAACACCGGGGAGCTGTTTTTT,CASSWRDGIIYANTGELFF
-,TRBV2,TRBJ2-1,once,TGTGCCAGCAGTGGCGGGACGAGCTCCTACAATGAGCAGTTCTTC,CASSGGTSSYNEQFF
TRBD1,TRBV5-4,TRBJ1-2,once,TGTGCCAGCAGGGGGACAGGAGTTAACTATGGCTACACCTTC,CASRGTGVNYGYTF
-,TRBV5-6,TRBJ1-2,-,TGTGCCAGCAGCTTGGTTTCAGTCCGGGATGGCTACACCTTC,CASSLVSVRDGYTF
-,TRBV10-3,TRBJ2-7,-,TGTGCCATCAGTGAGGCCGGGACAAGCTCCTACGAGCAGTACTTC,CAISEAGTSSYEQYF
TRBD1,TRBV2,TRBJ1-3,-,TGTGCCAGCAGTGGTCCCCGGGACAGGGTTTATGAAACTGGAAACACCATATATTTT,CASSGPRDRVYETGNTIYF
-,TRBV6-2/TRBV6-3,TRBJ1-2,-,TGTGCCAGCAGTTCCCCAGTAAACTATGGCTACACCTTC,CASSSPVNYGYTF
-,TRBV19,TRBJ2-4,-,TGTGCCAGTAGTCGGGGGGCTTGGGGCAAAAACATTCAGTACTTC,CASSRGAWGKNIQYF
-,TRBV2,TRBJ1-1,-,TGTGCCAGCAGCAGACAGGAGGACACTGAAGCTTTCTTT,CASSRQEDTEAFF
-,TRBV7-3,TRBJ2-1,-,TGTGCCAGCAGCTTACAGGGAGGCAGCGACTACAATGAGCAGTTCTTC,CASSLQGGSDYNEQFF
TRBD1,TRBV5-4,TRBJ1-6,-,TGTGCCAGCAGTTGGGGACAGGGCGGGAATTCACCCCTCCACTTT,CASSWGQGGNSPLHF
-,TRBV5-6,TRBJ2-5,few,TGTGCCAGCAGTCAGAGCTCCCGTTTAGAGGTACGAGAGACCCAGTACTTC,CASSQSSRLEVRETQYF
-,TRBV10-3,TRBJ1-2,-,TGTGCCATCAATGATCCGTCTAATGGCTACACCTTC,CAINDPSNGYTF
-,TRBV5-4,TRBJ1-2,-,TGTGCCAGCAGCTTGTCAACAGGGCCCTATGGCTACACCTTC,CASSLSTGPYGYTF
TRBD1,TRBV10-3,TRBJ1-2,-,TGTGCCATCACCCCACAGACAGGGGGTTTCTATGGCTACACCTTC,CAITPQTGGFYGYTF
TRBD1,TRBV2,TRBJ1-6,-,TGTGCCAGCAGTGCCAACAGGGGTCAGTCACCCCTCCACTTT,CASSANRGQSPLHF
-,TRBV5-1,TRBJ2-7,-,TGCGCCAGCAGCTTGACCTCAGGGCACGAGCAGTACTTC,CASSLTSGHEQYF
TRBD1,TRBV5-1,TRBJ2-3,-,TGCGCCAGCACGGGACAGGGGATAGATACGCAGTATTTT,CASTGQGIDTQYF